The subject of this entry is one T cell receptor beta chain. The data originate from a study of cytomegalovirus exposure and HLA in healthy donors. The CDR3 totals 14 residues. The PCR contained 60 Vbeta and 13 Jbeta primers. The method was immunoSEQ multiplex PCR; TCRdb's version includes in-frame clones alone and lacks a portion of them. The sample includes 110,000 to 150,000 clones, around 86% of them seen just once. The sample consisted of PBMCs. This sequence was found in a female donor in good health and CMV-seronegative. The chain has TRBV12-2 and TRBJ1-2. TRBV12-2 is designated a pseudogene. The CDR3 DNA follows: TGTGCAAGTCGCTTAGCGCGCGGGGGCATAGGCTACACCTTC. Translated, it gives CASRLARGGIGYTF.